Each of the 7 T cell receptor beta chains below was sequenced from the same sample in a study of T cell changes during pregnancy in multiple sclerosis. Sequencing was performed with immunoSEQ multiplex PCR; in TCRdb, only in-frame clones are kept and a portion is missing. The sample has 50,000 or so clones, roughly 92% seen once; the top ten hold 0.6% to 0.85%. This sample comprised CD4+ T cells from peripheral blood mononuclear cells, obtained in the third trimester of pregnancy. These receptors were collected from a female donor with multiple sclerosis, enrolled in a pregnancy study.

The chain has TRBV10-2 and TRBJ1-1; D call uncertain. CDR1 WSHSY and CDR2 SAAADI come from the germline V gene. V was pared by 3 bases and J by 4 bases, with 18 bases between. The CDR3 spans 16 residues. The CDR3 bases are TGCGCCAGCAGTGAAGTCCCCGGGGTGAAACTCACTGAAGCTTTCTTT. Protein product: CASSEVPGVKLTEAFF.

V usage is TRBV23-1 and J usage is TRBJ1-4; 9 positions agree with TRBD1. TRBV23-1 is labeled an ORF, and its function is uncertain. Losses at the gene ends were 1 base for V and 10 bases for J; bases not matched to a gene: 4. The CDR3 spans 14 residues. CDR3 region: CASSQWTGVGKLFF. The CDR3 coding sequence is TGCGCCAGCAGTCAATGGACAGGGGTAGGAAAACTGTTTTTT.

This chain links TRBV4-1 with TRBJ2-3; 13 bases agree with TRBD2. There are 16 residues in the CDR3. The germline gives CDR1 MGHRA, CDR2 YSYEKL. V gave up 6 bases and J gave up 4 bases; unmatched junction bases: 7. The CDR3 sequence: CASRQVTSGGADTQYF. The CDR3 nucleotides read TGCGCCAGCAGACAGGTCACTAGCGGGGGGGCAGATACGCAGTATTTT.

The CDR3: CASSLQGLGAGQPQHF. As DNA, the CDR3 is TGTGCCAGCAGCTTACAGGGGTTGGGGGCTGGTCAGCCCCAGCATTTT. V is TRBV7-2 and J is TRBJ1-5, with D perhaps matching TRBD1 (6 bases). CDR1 is SGHTA and CDR2 is FQGNSA in the germline V gene. V lost 2 bases and J lost 6, with 17 bases in between. The CDR3 consists of 16 residues.

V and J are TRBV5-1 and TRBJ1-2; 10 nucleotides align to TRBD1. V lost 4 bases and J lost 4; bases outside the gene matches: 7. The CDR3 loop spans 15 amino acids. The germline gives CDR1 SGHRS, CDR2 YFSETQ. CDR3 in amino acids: CASSPRTGGSYGYTF. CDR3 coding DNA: TGCGCCAGCAGCCCAAGGACAGGGGGGAGCTATGGCTACACCTTC.

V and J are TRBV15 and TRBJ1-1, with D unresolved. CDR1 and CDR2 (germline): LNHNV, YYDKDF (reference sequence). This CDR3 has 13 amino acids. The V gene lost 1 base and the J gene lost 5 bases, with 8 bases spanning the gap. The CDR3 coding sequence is TGTGCCACCAGCAGAGGGGGAGGAACTGAAGCTTTCTTT. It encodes CATSRGGGTEAFF. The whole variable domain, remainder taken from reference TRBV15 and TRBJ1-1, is DAMVIQNPRYQVTQFGKPVTLSCSQTLNHNVMYWYQQKSSQAPKLLFHYYDKDFNNEADTPDNFQSRRPNTSFCFLDIRSPGLGDTAMYLCATSRGGGTEAFFGQGTRLTVV.

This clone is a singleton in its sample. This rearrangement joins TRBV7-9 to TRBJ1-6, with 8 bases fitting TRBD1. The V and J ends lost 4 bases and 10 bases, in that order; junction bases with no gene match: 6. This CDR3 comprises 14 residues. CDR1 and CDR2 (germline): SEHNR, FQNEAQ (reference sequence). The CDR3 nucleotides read TGTGCCAGCAGCTCGGACAGGGCTGACTCACCCCTCCACTTT. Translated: CASSSDRADSPLHF.